The clone carrying this T cell receptor (beta chain) appeared a few times. The antigen remains undetermined. Sequenced material consisted of expressed TCRB transcripts (all of the isolated RNA was reverse transcribed). The protocol was immunoSEQ multiplex PCR, while the TCRdb copy is restricted to in-frame clones and leaves out a portion. The profile shows some 350,000 clones, around 9.6% of them singletons. The data were obtained in a study of beta chain features in type 1 diabetes. Study summary: When patients were set against healthy donors, age, gender and cell yields were similar.

With V trimmed by 5 bases and J by 3 bases, 13 bases remained unmatched. CDR3 length: 16 amino acids. Germline CDR1 MNHEY, CDR2 SMNVEV (reference sequence). Sampling consisted of one heparinised blood draw per donor, averaging about 110 mL. Naive, central memory, regulatory and stem cell-like memory cells within the CD4+ compartment were sorted using CD45RO/CCR7/CD25/CD127/CD95/CD27. Findings and caveats of the study: Patients with Type 1 diabetes showed moderately but significantly shorter TCRB CDR3s in all four CD4+ subsets. Because the template was cDNA, high-expressing cells might be over-represented.

The chain uses TRBV27 and TRBJ2-7; 7 bases line up with TRBD1. The clonotype originates from a man younger than 45 with type 1 diabetes. Material for sequencing was central memory CD4+ T cells from blood. The CDR3 nucleotides are TGTGCCAGCAGTCCTCGGGGCAGGGGGATCTTCTACGAGCAGTACTTC. Translating it yields CASSPRGRGIFYEQYF.